This T cell receptor beta chain was identified in a study of CD8 T cells in ankylosing spondylitis. General study points: Earlier authors reported some of these motif variants in reactive arthritis synovial fluid and blood.

As for this clonotype: The antigen remains unidentified.

TCRdb recomputed calls from the 5' RACE reads with MiXCR, one row per CDR3 protein. The sample consists of about 340,000 distinct CDR3 sequences, about 15% of them appearing once. Germline CDR1 and CDR2: SGHVS and FQNEAQ. The length of the CDR3 is 16 residues. Trimming took off 4 bases at V and 4 bases at J, with 19 bases between the two ends. The clonotype comes from a male donor with ankylosing spondylitis or in good health (not recorded which). The chain uses TRBV7-8 and TRBJ1-1; the D is unclear. The material sequenced was blood, either unsorted or a sorted T cell fraction (not recorded which). DNA for the CDR3: TGTGCCAGCAGCTCCCTGGCGCCACGGGTGGGCACTGAAGCTTTCTTT. This codes for CASSSLAPRVGTEAFF.